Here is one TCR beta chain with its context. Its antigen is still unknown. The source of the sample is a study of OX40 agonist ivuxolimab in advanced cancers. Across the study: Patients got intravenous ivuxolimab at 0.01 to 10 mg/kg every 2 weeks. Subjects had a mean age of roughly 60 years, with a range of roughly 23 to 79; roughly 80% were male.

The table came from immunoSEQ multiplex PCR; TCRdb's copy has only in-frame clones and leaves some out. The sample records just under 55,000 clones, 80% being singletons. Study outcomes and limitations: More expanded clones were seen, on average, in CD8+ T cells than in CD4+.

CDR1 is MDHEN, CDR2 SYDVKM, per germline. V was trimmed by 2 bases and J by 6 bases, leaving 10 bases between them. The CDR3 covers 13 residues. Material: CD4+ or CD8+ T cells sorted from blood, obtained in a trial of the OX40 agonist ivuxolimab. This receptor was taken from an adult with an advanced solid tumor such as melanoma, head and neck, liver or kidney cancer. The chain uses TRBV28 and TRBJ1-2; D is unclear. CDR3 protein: CASSLGGYDGYTF. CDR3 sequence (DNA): TGTGCCAGCAGTTTAGGAGGGTATGATGGCTACACCTTC.